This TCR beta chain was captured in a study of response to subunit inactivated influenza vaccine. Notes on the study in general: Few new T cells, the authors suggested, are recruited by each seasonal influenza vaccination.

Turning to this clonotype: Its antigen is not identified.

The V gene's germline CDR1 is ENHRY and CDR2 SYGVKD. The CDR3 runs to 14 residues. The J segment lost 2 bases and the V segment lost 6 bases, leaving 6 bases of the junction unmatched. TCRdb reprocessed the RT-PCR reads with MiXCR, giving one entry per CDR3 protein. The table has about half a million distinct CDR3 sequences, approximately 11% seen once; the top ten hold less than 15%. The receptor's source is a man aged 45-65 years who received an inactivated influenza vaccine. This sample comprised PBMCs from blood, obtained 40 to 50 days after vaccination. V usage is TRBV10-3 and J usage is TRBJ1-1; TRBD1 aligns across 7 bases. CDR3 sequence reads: CAIRTGQENTEAFF. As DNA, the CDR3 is TGTGCCATCAGGACCGGACAGGAAAACACTGAAGCTTTCTTT.